The 3 T cell receptor beta chains in this list originate from one sample, sequenced in a study of cytotoxic CD8 clonotypes in ibrutinib-treated CLL. The assay was immunoSEQ multiplex PCR, and TCRdb's table has in-frame clones only and misses some. The table records roughly 190,000 clones, approximately 72% of them present only once. This sample comprised PBMCs, obtained after 24 months of ibrutinib treatment. The receptors were gathered from a human donor with chronic lymphocytic leukemia.

This rearrangement joins TRBV15 to TRBJ2-1; the D is unclear. CDR1 LNHNV and CDR2 YYDKDF come from the germline V gene (reference sequence). Trimming took 2 bases from V and 5 from J, leaving 10 bases between them. CDR3 length: 14 residues. The CDR3 loop reads CATSRFRRNNEQFF. The CDR3 nucleotides are TGTGCCACCAGCAGATTCAGGCGAAACAATGAGCAGTTCTTC.

V gene TRBV5-4 combines with J gene TRBJ1-3; D is perhaps TRBD1 (5 bases). V was shortened by 0 bases and J by 1 base, with 17 bases between the two germline ends. CDR3 size: 18 residues. Germline CDR1 and CDR2: SGHNT and YYREEE (reference sequence). CDR3 DNA: TGTGCCAGCAGCTTGGGTGGGACTGGATTCACGTCTGGAAACACCATATATTTT. Translating it yields CASSLGGTGFTSGNTIYF. Full variable domain (missing parts from reference TRBV5-4 and TRBJ1-3): ETGVTQSPTHLIKTRGQQVTLRCSSQSGHNTVSWYQQALGQGPQFIFQYYREEENGRGNFPPRFSGLQFPNYSSELNVNALELDDSALYLCASSLGGTGFTSGNTIYFGEGSWLTVV.

J is TRBJ2-2 and V is TRBV28; no definite D call. The CDR3 is 13 amino acids. V dropped 5 bases and J dropped 3 bases, with 7 bases sitting between them. CDR1 is MDHEN, CDR2 SYDVKM, per germline. CDR3 bases: TGTGCCAGCAGTCCCCTGGACACCGGGGAGCTGTTTTTT. This sequence encodes CASSPLDTGELFF.